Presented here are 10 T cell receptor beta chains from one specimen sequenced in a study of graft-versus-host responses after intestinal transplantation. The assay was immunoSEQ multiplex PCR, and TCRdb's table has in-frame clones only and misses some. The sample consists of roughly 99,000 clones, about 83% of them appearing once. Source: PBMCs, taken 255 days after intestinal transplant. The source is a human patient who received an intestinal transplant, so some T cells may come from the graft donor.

This CDR3 reads CASSQGQGSYEQYV. The CDR3 DNA reads TGTGCCAGCAGCCAGGGGCAGGGATCCTACGAGCAGTACGTC. The J gene is TRBJ2-7, the V gene TRBV5-5, with a tentative D call TRBD1 (6 bases). The CDR3 covers 14 residues. V was shortened by 4 bases and J by 1 base, with 12 bases between the two germline ends. The germline gives CDR1 SGHKS, CDR2 YYEKEE (reference sequence).

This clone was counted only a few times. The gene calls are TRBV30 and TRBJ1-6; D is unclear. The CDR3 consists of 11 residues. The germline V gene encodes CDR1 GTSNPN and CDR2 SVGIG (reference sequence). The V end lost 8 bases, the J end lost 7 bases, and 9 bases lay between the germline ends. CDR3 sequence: CAPQANSPLHF. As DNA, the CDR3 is TGTGCCCCCCAGGCGAATTCACCCCTCCACTTT.

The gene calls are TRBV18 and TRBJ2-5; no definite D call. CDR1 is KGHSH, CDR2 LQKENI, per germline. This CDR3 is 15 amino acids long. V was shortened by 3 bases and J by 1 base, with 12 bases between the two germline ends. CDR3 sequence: CASSPEADAQETQYF. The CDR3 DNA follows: TGTGCCAGCTCACCCGAGGCGGATGCCCAAGAGACCCAGTACTTC.

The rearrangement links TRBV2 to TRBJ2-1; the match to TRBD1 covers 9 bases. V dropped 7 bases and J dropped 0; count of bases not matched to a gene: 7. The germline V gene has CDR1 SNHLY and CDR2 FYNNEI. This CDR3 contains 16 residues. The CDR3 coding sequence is TGTGCCAGCACCCGGGACAGGGTAGCCTCCTACAATGAGCAGTTCTTC. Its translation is CASTRDRVASYNEQFF.

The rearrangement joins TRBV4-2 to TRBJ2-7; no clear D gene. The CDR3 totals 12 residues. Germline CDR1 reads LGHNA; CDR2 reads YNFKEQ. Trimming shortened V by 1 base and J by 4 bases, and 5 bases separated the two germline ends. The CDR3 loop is CASSQGSYEQYF. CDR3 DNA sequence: TGTGCCAGCAGCCAAGGGTCGTACGAGCAGTACTTC.

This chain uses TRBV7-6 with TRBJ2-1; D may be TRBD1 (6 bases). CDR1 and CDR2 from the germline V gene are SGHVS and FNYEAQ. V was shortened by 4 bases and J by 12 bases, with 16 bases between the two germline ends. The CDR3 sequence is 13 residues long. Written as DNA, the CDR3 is TGTGCCAGCAGCTCCTTGGACAGTTCGGGGCAGTTCTTC. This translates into CASSSLDSSGQFF. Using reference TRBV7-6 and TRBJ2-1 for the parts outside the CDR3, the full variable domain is GAGVSQSPRYKVTKRGQDVALRCDPISGHVSLYWYRQALGQGPEFLTYFNYEAQQDKSGLPNDRFSAERPEGSISTLTIQRTEQRDSAMYRCASSSLDSSGQFFGPGTRLTVL.

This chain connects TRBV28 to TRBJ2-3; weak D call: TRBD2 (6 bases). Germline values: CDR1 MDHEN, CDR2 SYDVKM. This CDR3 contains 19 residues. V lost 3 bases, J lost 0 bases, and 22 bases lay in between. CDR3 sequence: CASSFDALGGLTSTDTQYF. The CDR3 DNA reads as TGTGCCAGCAGTTTCGACGCCCTGGGGGGTTTAACTAGCACAGATACGCAGTATTTT.

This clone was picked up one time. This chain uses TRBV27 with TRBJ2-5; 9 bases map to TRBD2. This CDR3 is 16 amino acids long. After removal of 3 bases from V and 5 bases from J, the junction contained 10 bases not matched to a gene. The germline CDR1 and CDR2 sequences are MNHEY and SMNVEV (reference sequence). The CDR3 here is CASSLRSGGPVETQYF. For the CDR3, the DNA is TGTGCCAGCAGTTTGCGGAGCGGGGGGCCCGTGGAGACCCAGTACTTC.

DNA of the CDR3: TGTGCCAGCAGCATCGACAGGTTCCTTCCCTACGAGCAGTACTTC. Protein sequence: CASSIDRFLPYEQYF. J is TRBJ2-7 and V is TRBV5-6, with D maybe TRBD1 (6 bases). The CDR3 runs to 15 residues. V shed 4 bases and J shed 2 bases, with 16 bases lying between them. Germline values: CDR1 SGHDT, CDR2 YYEEEE.

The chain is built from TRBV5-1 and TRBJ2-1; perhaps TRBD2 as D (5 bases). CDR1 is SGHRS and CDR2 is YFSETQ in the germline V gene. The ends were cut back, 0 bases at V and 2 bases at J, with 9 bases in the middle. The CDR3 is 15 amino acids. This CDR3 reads CASSLAGITYNEQFF. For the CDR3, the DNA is TGCGCCAGCAGCTTGGCGGGGATCACCTACAATGAGCAGTTCTTC.